Each of the 21 T cell receptor beta chains below was sequenced from the same sample in a study of beta chain features in type 1 diabetes. Study-wide results and limits: A moderate, significant TCRB CDR3 shortening appeared in type 1 diabetes across four CD4+ subsets.

Their recognized antigens are unknown. TCRB transcripts that were expressed got sequenced, as all of the isolated RNA had been reverse transcribed. Using immunoSEQ multiplex PCR, the repertoire was profiled, and TCRdb retains in-frame clones only, with some absent. The sample lists hundreds of thousands of clones, roughly 13% occurring once. The sample comprised naive CD4+ T cells from blood. These receptors were collected from a man aged 18 to 29 with type 1 diabetes.

This clone was seen more than once but under ten times. This chain links TRBV4-2 with TRBJ2-1, with 8 bases matching TRBD2. The length of the CDR3 is 17 residues. In germline, CDR1 is LGHNA, CDR2 YNFKEQ. V shed 4 bases and J 6 bases; nucleotides not matched to a gene: 14. CDR3 residues: CASSPTPRLAGGNEQFF. The CDR3 DNA sequence: TGTGCCAGCAGCCCGACCCCCCGGCTAGCGGGCGGCAATGAGCAGTTCTTC.

This clone showed up just once. The chain has TRBV11-1 and TRBJ1-5, with D unclear. The V end was cut by 0 bases, the J end by 6 bases, with 9 bases between. The CDR3 is 14 amino acids. In germline, CDR1 is SGHAT, CDR2 FQDESV (reference sequence). The CDR3 coding sequence is TGTGCCAGCAGCTTAGCAGAGAGCGGTCAGCCCCAGCATTTT. Translated: CASSLAESGQPQHF.

This clone was counted a few times. The gene calls are TRBV28 and TRBJ2-1; 7 nucleotides match TRBD2. Trimming at V came to 4 bases and at J to 3 bases, leaving 3 bases not matched to a gene. Germline V CDR1 and CDR2: MDHEN, SYDVKM. The CDR3 totals 14 residues. CDR3 coding DNA: TGTGCCAGCAGTTCTAGCGGTTTCTACAATGAGCAGTTCTTC. This sequence encodes CASSSSGFYNEQFF.

This chain uses TRBV7-2 with TRBJ2-1; 8 nucleotides agree with TRBD1. The length of the CDR3 is 15 residues. With 5 bases clipped from V and 0 bases from J, the junction kept 3 bases outside the gene matches. CDR1 and CDR2 from the germline V gene are SGHTA and FQGNSA. The CDR3 loop reads CASSRQGSSYNEQFF. DNA of the CDR3: TGTGCCAGCAGCCGACAGGGGAGCTCCTACAATGAGCAGTTCTTC.

The V call is TRBV4-2, the J call TRBJ1-1; the D gene is possibly TRBD1 (5 bases). There are 15 residues in the CDR3. V was trimmed by 0 bases and J by 0 bases, leaving 8 bases between them. Looked up from germline, CDR1 is LGHNA and CDR2 is YNFKEQ. The CDR3 coding sequence is TGTGCCAGCAGCCAAGAAGCACAGGTGAACACTGAAGCTTTCTTT. Translated, it gives CASSQEAQVNTEAFF.

This clone was picked up a small number of times. The V gene is TRBV5-1, the J gene TRBJ2-2; D uncertain. V was clipped by 2 bases and J by 5 bases, with 7 bases between them. Germline assignment: CDR1 SGHRS and CDR2 YFSETQ. This CDR3 has 13 amino acids. The CDR3 DNA sequence: TGCGCCAGCAGCTTTGAGGTTACCGGGGAGCTGTTTTTT. Its translation: CASSFEVTGELFF.

This clone was counted only a few times. The chain joins TRBV6-5 to TRBJ1-6; no clear D. Trimming removed 2 bases from V and 0 bases from J, with 8 bases in between. CDR3 length: 16 residues. CDR1 and CDR2 from the germline V gene are MNHEY and SVGAGI. The CDR3 region has the DNA TGTGCCAGCAGTTACCTGGGTAGCTCCTATAATTCACCCCTCCACTTT. Its protein is CASSYLGSSYNSPLHF.

There are a few counts of this clone. The CDR3 DNA is TGCGCCAGCAGCCAATCAAGGATACGTACCCCCGAAGCTTTCTTT. This translates into CASSQSRIRTPEAFF. The genes are TRBV4-1 and TRBJ1-1; D remains unclear. The V end lost 2 bases, the J end lost 8 bases, and 18 bases lay between the germline ends. There are 15 residues in the CDR3. In germline, CDR1 is MGHRA, CDR2 YSYEKL.

A few counts support this clone. The chain employs TRBV5-1 and TRBJ2-3; 9 bases match TRBD2. The J segment lost 0 bases and the V segment lost 3 bases, leaving 2 bases of the junction unmatched. Germline V CDR1 and CDR2: SGHRS, YFSETQ. The CDR3 length is 15 residues. CDR3 in amino acids: CASSSSGASTDTQYF. The CDR3, as DNA: TGCGCCAGCAGCTCTAGCGGGGCTAGCACAGATACGCAGTATTTT.

This clone was counted between two and nine times. The chain is built from TRBV27 and TRBJ2-2; D not certain. The CDR3 is 15 residues long. Between the trimmed V and J ends, which lost 10 bases and 5 bases, there was a span of 20 bases. Germline-derived CDR1 and CDR2 are MNHEY and SMNVEV (reference sequence). The DNA of the CDR3 is TGTGCCACCACCAACGTGGCGGATCCAACCGGGGAGCTGTTTTTT. Amino acid sequence: CATTNVADPTGELFF.

This clone was counted between two and nine times. This chain connects TRBV5-4 to TRBJ2-4; TRBD2 might be the D (5 bases). This CDR3 contains 17 residues. Trimming cost V 4 bases and J 0 bases, with 17 bases left between them. Germline V lookup: CDR1 SGHNT, CDR2 YYREEE (reference sequence). The CDR3 spells CASSPGGRPLAKNIQYF. The CDR3 nucleotides read TGTGCCAGCAGCCCCGGAGGCCGGCCCCTAGCCAAAAACATTCAGTACTTC.

This chain joins TRBV11-2 and TRBJ2-1; 8 bases line up with TRBD2. Germline lookup yields CDR1 SGHAT and CDR2 FQNNGV. The CDR3 is 15 residues long. The trim removed 4 bases at V and 0 bases at J, leaving 2 bases unmatched. The CDR3 DNA reads as TGTGCCAGCAGCTCGAGCGGGAGCTCCTACAATGAGCAGTTCTTC. It translates to CASSSSGSSYNEQFF.

This clone was seen a few times. The gene calls are TRBV4-3 and TRBJ2-5, with D perhaps assigned TRBD1 or TRBD2 (5 bases each). V shed 1 base and J shed 4 bases, with 19 bases lying between them. CDR1 LGHNA and CDR2 YSLEER come from the germline V gene. This CDR3 is 17 amino acids long. The CDR3 nucleotides read TGCGCCAGCAGCCAAGTTACGGGACCAGGGTTGGGAGAGACCCAGTACTTC. Translated: CASSQVTGPGLGETQYF.

The chain links TRBV6-5 to TRBJ1-1; tentative D call: TRBD1 (6 bases). CDR1 and CDR2 (germline): MNHEY, SVGAGI. The CDR3 has 13 amino acids. V lost 4 bases and J 11 bases, leaving 17 bases between the germline ends. In nucleotides, the CDR3 is TGTGCCAGCAGTTCCTCGCGACAGGCGGGGGCTTTCTTT. Its protein is CASSSSRQAGAFF.

This clone was seen only once. The CDR3 loop is CASSSVYQGGSQPQHF. The CDR3 DNA sequence: TGTGCCAGCAGTTCCGTTTACCAGGGGGGCAGCCAGCCCCAGCATTTT. The chain joins TRBV28 to TRBJ1-5; the match to TRBD1 covers 7 bases. CDR1 is MDHEN and CDR2 is SYDVKM in the germline V gene. J was trimmed by 7 bases and V by 4 bases; bases with no gene match: 13. There are 16 residues in the CDR3.

The genes are TRBV30 and TRBJ1-5; no clear D. V lost 0 bases to trimming and J lost 6 bases, with 12 bases between them. The CDR3 is made up of 14 amino acids. The germline V gene has CDR1 GTSNPN and CDR2 SVGIG (reference sequence). DNA of the CDR3: TGTGCCTGGAGTGTAGGGCAATCGGGTCAGCCCCAGCATTTT. It codes for CAWSVGQSGQPQHF.

This clone was seen a handful of times. The chain joins TRBV6-5 to TRBJ1-1; D gene unclear. Between the trimmed V and J ends, which lost 0 bases and 5 bases, there was a span of 13 bases. Germline loops: CDR1 MNHEY, CDR2 SVGAGI. The CDR3 length is 15 residues. CDR3 loop: CASSYSSNELTEAFF. The CDR3 DNA reads as TGTGCCAGCAGTTACTCGAGTAACGAGCTAACTGAAGCTTTCTTT.

The genes are TRBV28 and TRBJ1-1; D unclear. CDR1 is MDHEN, CDR2 SYDVKM, per germline. V dropped 3 bases and J dropped 7 bases, with 6 bases sitting between them. The CDR3 length is 11 residues. CDR3 nucleotides: TGTGCCAGCAGTTTGCTTCGTGAAGCTTTCTTT. Translating it yields CASSLLREAFF.

In its sample, this clone was seen a few times. This chain uses TRBV20-1 with TRBJ1-2; TRBD1 might be the D (5 bases). The CDR3 spans 11 residues. Trimming cost V 5 bases and J 4 bases, with 8 bases left between them. The V gene's germline CDR1 is DFQATT and CDR2 SNEGSKA (reference sequence). In DNA, the CDR3 is TGCAGTGCTGGGCAGGGCTATGGCTACACCTTC. Translated, it gives CSAGQGYGYTF.

The table lists this clone with a few counts. The chain couples TRBV5-1 to TRBJ2-1; TRBD2 matches at 7 bases. The V gene's germline CDR1 is SGHRS and CDR2 YFSETQ. The CDR3 sequence is 15 residues long. After removal of 0 bases from V and 9 bases from J, the junction contained 9 bases not matched to a gene. In DNA form, the CDR3 reads TGCGCCAGCAGCTTGGGACGGGAGGCCCTGGGTGAGCAGTTCTTC. Residues: CASSLGREALGEQFF.

The table lists this clone with a few counts. The rearrangement uses TRBV6-1 and TRBJ1-2; a weak D match, TRBD1 (5 bases). Trimming cost V 1 base and J 5 bases, with 17 bases left between them. CDR3 length equals 16 residues. From germline, CDR1 is MNHNS and CDR2 SASEGT. The CDR3 nucleotides are TGTGCCAGCAGTGAAGGGATTACCTTGGGGCAATATGGCTACACCTTC. Its translation: CASSEGITLGQYGYTF.